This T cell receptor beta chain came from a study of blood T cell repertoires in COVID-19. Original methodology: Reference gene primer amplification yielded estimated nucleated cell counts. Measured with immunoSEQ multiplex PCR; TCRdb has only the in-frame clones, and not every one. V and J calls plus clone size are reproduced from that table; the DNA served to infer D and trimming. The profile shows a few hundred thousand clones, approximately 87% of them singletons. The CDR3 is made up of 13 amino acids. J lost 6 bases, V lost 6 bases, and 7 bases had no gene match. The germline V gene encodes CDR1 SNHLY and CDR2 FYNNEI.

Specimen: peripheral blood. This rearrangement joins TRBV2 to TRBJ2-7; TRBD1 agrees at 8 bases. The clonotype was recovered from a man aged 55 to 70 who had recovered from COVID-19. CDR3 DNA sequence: TGTGCCAGCAGCACCGGACAGGGCCGCGAGCAGTACTTC. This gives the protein CASSTGQGREQYF. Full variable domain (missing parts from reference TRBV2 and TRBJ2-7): EPEVTQTPSHQVTQMGQEVILRCVPISNHLYFYWYRQILGQKVEFLVSFYNNEISEKSEIFDDQFSVERPDGSNFTLKIRSTKLEDSAMYFCASSTGQGREQYFGPGTRLTVT.